These 22 T cell receptor beta chains were sequenced from one sample in a study of blood T cell repertoires in COVID-19. The table came from immunoSEQ multiplex PCR; TCRdb's copy has only in-frame clones and leaves some out. This sample has about 130,000 clones, with 80% to 85% found just once. Input material: peripheral blood. All receptors derive from a woman aged 45-60 years with acute or convalescent COVID-19.

V usage is TRBV24-1 and J usage is TRBJ2-3; 16 bases fit TRBD2. J was trimmed by 4 bases and V by 3 bases; bases with no gene match: 9. Germline V lookup: CDR1 KGHDR, CDR2 SFDVKD. The CDR3 is made up of 19 amino acids. CDR3 in DNA: TGTGCCACCAGTGATCCGGGGACTAGCGGGGGGGCGGTGGCAGATACGCAGTATTTT. Residues: CATSDPGTSGGAVADTQYF.

The chain employs TRBV30 and TRBJ1-2; no clear D. V was cut by 0 bases and J by 8 bases, with 13 bases left in between. This CDR3 has 13 residues. Germline assignment: CDR1 GTSNPN and CDR2 SVGIG (reference sequence). In DNA form, the CDR3 reads TGTGCCTGGAGTGTACTACCTTTGGCGGGCTACACCTTC. It yields the protein CAWSVLPLAGYTF.

V gene TRBV7-6 combines with J gene TRBJ1-1; no definite D call. Germline lookup yields CDR1 SGHVS and CDR2 FNYEAQ. This CDR3 spans 16 amino acids. The V gene lost 5 bases and the J gene lost 2 bases, with 18 bases spanning the gap. Here the CDR3 DNA reads TGTGCCAGCAGCCAAACCTGGCACAGAACAAACACTGAAGCTTTCTTT. This encodes CASSQTWHRTNTEAFF.

In its sample, this clone was seen a few times. The chain uses TRBV10-1 and TRBJ2-3; 10 bases are shared with TRBD2. The J segment lost 4 bases and the V segment lost 2 bases, leaving 12 bases of the junction unmatched. The CDR3 loop spans 18 amino acids. Germline V gene sequence: CDR1 WNHNN, CDR2 SYGVQD (reference sequence). The CDR3 loop is CASSETFSSGGGSDTQYF. CDR3 DNA sequence: TGCGCCAGCAGTGAGACCTTCTCTAGCGGGGGAGGCTCAGATACGCAGTATTTT.

The J gene is TRBJ2-2, the V gene TRBV19; TRBD2 matches at 14 bases. CDR1 is LNHDA and CDR2 is SQIVND in the germline V gene (reference sequence). There are 17 residues in the CDR3. With V trimmed by 4 bases and J by 4 bases, 5 bases remained unmatched. The CDR3 region is CASSTGLAGGRTGELFF. DNA of the CDR3: TGTGCCAGTAGTACCGGACTAGCGGGAGGCCGCACCGGGGAGCTGTTTTTT.

The chain couples TRBV4-1 to TRBJ2-5; 13 nucleotides agree with TRBD2. Trimming cost V 1 base and J 3 bases; bases outside gene matches: 5. From germline, CDR1 is MGHRA and CDR2 YSYEKL. This CDR3 region has 17 residues. CDR3 loop: CASSQGLAGGVKETQYF. For the CDR3, the DNA is TGCGCCAGCAGCCAAGGACTAGCGGGGGGAGTAAAAGAGACCCAGTACTTC.

This chain uses TRBV6-5 with TRBJ2-7; the match to TRBD1 covers 7 bases. The J segment lost 3 bases and the V segment lost 0 bases, leaving 8 bases of the junction unmatched. Germline V CDR1 and CDR2: MNHEY, SVGAGI. This CDR3 comprises 16 residues. The CDR3, as DNA: TGTGCCAGCAGTTACTCTCTCGGGACAGTTGACTACGAGCAGTACTTC. Translated: CASSYSLGTVDYEQYF.

This clone was recorded only once. This chain uses TRBV3-1 (or the pseudogene TRBV3-2) with TRBJ2-1, with 7 bases fitting TRBD2. Per germline, CDR1 LGHDT and CDR2 YNNKEL (reference sequence). This CDR3 is built from 16 residues. J lost 0 bases, V lost 4 bases, and 6 bases had no gene match. CDR3 coding DNA: TGTGCCAGCAGCCTCAAGGGCGGGAGCTCCTACAATGAGCAGTTCTTC. Its protein product is CASSLKGGSSYNEQFF.

The chain couples TRBV7-3 to TRBJ2-1; D is perhaps TRBD2 (6 bases). Germline V gene sequence: CDR1 SGHTA, CDR2 FQGTGA. Trimming stripped 0 bases from V and 2 bases from J, with 8 bases between. This CDR3 spans 15 amino acids. The CDR3 nucleotides read TGTGCCAGCAGCTTAACACCGGGGGCCTACAATGAGCAGTTCTTC. Its translation: CASSLTPGAYNEQFF. The full variable domain, rest sourced from reference TRBV7-3 and TRBJ2-1, is GAGVSQTPSNKVTEKGKYVELRCDPISGHTALYWYRQSLGQGPEFLIYFQGTGAADDSGLPNDRFFAVRPEGSVSTLKIQRTERGDSAVYLCASSLTPGAYNEQFFGPGTRLTVL.

This chain uses TRBV5-1 with TRBJ2-3; 7 bases are a match to TRBD2. The V segment lost 0 bases and the J segment 5 bases; nucleotides outside the gene matches: 9. Germline values: CDR1 SGHRS, CDR2 YFSETQ. CDR3 length: 16 residues. The CDR3: CASSLDWGGAGDTQYF. The CDR3 region has the DNA TGCGCCAGCAGCTTGGATTGGGGGGGTGCTGGAGATACGCAGTATTTT.

The J gene is TRBJ2-7, the V gene TRBV27; possible D gene TRBD2, 5 bases. The CDR3 totals 17 residues. The germline gives CDR1 MNHEY, CDR2 SMNVEV (reference sequence). Between the trimmed V and J ends, which lost 4 bases and 0 bases, there was a span of 19 bases. Here the CDR3 DNA reads TGTGCCAGCAGTTCGTTGACACGGGGATTGGGCTCCTACGAGCAGTACTTC. Protein: CASSSLTRGLGSYEQYF.

This clone is a singleton in its sample. The chain employs TRBV28 and TRBJ2-7; the match to TRBD1 covers 11 bases. Germline V gene lookup returns CDR1 MDHEN and CDR2 SYDVKM. The CDR3 is 16 residues long. V gave up 5 bases and J gave up 4 bases; unmatched junction bases: 10. CDR3 sequence reads: CASSLPPGQGVYEQYF. CDR3 coding DNA: TGTGCCAGCAGTCTTCCACCGGGACAGGGGGTTTACGAGCAGTACTTC. Full variable domain (outside the CDR3, taken from reference TRBV28 and TRBJ2-7): DVKVTQSSRYLVKRTGEKVFLECVQDMDHENMFWYRQDPGLGLRLIYFSYDVKMKEKGDIPEGYSVSREKKERFSLILESASTNQTSMYLCASSLPPGQGVYEQYFGPGTRLTVT.

The V gene is TRBV2, the J gene TRBJ1-4; the D gene is possibly TRBD1 (5 bases). V lost 6 bases to trimming and J lost 0 bases, with 17 bases between them. CDR1 is SNHLY, CDR2 FYNNEI, per germline. This CDR3 spans 17 amino acids. CDR3 residues: CASRESFLRATNEKLFF. The CDR3, as DNA: TGTGCCAGCAGAGAGTCTTTTCTCAGGGCAACTAATGAAAAACTGTTTTTT.

This CDR3 reads CASSGSRSGSIRALHF. The CDR3 DNA is TGTGCCAGCAGTGGCTCGCGGTCAGGGTCTATCAGGGCCCTCCACTTT. The V and J genes are TRBV28 and TRBJ1-6; D is possibly TRBD1 (5 bases). V was trimmed by 5 bases and J by 14 bases, leaving 25 bases between them. The CDR3 contains 16 residues. Germline lookup yields CDR1 MDHEN and CDR2 SYDVKM.

The rearrangement uses TRBV12-3 or TRBV12-4 and TRBJ2-7, with D possibly matching TRBD1 (5 bases). V was shortened by 6 bases and J by 5 bases, with 14 bases between the two germline ends. CDR3 length equals 13 residues. This CDR3 is CASRGQVEDEQYF. In DNA form, the CDR3 reads TGTGCCAGCAGGGGGCAGGTCGAGGACGAGCAGTACTTC.

V gene TRBV6-5 combines with J gene TRBJ2-7; perhaps TRBD2 as D (5 bases). Germline V CDR1 and CDR2: MNHEY, SVGAGI. Trimming left V 6 bases short and J 7 bases short, with 16 bases between. The CDR3 totals 13 residues. The CDR3: CASRLDYAKEQYF. The CDR3 coding sequence is TGTGCCAGCAGATTAGACTACGCTAAGGAGCAGTACTTC.

The chain couples TRBV5-1 to TRBJ2-7; D is uncertain. Trimming removed 5 bases from V and 3 bases from J, with 9 bases in between. The germline V gene encodes CDR1 SGHRS and CDR2 YFSETQ. The CDR3 consists of 12 residues. CDR3 bases: TGCGCCAGCAGGGAACAGAACTACGAGCAGTACTTC. Translating it yields CASREQNYEQYF. Variable domain in full (rest from reference TRBV5-1 and TRBJ2-7): KAGVTQTPRYLIKTRGQQVTLSCSPISGHRSVSWYQQTPGQGLQFLFEYFSETQRNKGNFPGRFSGRQFSNSRSEMNVSTLELGDSALYLCASREQNYEQYFGPGTRLTVT.

The V call is TRBV30, the J call TRBJ1-3; D gene uncertain. The CDR3 is 12 residues long. Germline CDR1 is GTSNPN and CDR2 is SVGIG (reference sequence). V lost 0 bases and J 4 bases, leaving 4 bases between the germline ends. In DNA form, the CDR3 reads TGTGCCTGGAGTGTTTTAGGAAACACCATATATTTT. Translated, it gives CAWSVLGNTIYF.

The chain has TRBV11-2 and TRBJ1-4; unclear D gene. CDR3 size: 17 residues. Germline CDR1 and CDR2: SGHAT and FQNNGV. The ends were cut back, 1 base at V and 8 bases at J, with 20 bases in the middle. For the CDR3, the DNA is TGTGCCAGCAGCTTAGGACGTACGAGGGCGTTTAGGGAAAAACTGTTTTTT. This translates into CASSLGRTRAFREKLFF.

This clone was detected many times. The rearrangement joins TRBV7-9 to TRBJ2-5, with D possibly TRBD2 on 6 matching bases. Germline assignment: CDR1 SEHNR and CDR2 FQNEAQ (reference sequence). This CDR3 region has 14 residues. Trimming pared 5 bases from V and 5 bases from J, leaving 15 bases between. CDR3 coding DNA: TGTGCCAGCAGCGAACAGGAGGGCCCGGAGACCCAGTACTTC. Translated: CASSEQEGPETQYF.

The rearrangement links TRBV5-4 to TRBJ1-2; the D is unclear. CDR1 SGHNT and CDR2 YYREEE come from the germline V gene (reference sequence). CDR3 size: 12 residues. The V end was cut by 1 base, the J end by 5 bases, with 6 bases between. This CDR3 reads CASSLNSYGYTF. As DNA, the CDR3 is TGTGCCAGCAGCTTGAACAGTTATGGCTACACCTTC.

The gene calls are TRBV30 and TRBJ2-2, with a tentative D call TRBD1 (6 bases). The V end was cut by 3 bases, the J end by 0 bases, with 8 bases between. Germline-derived CDR1 and CDR2 are GTSNPN and SVGIG (reference sequence). CDR3 size: 14 residues. This CDR3 reads CAWRWGPNTGELFF. The CDR3 nucleotides are TGTGCCTGGAGGTGGGGGCCGAACACCGGGGAGCTGTTTTTT.